Reported below is one T cell receptor beta chain. Its antigen is unknown. Base qualities were left out, and no much larger clone turns up one base away. The donors were healthy, HIV-negative adults with no recently reported acute infections or vaccinations. Only Caucasian adults living in Nashville, Tennessee, USA were represented among the donors. For unsorted samples, tens of millions of PBMCs were counted and genomic DNA was extracted with the QIAamp DNA Blood Mini kit. Blood was collected by leukapheresis, and PBMCs were isolated by Ficoll-Histopaque density gradient centrifugation and then cryopreserved in liquid nitrogen vapor phase. TCR CDR3 regions were amplified from genomic DNA by multiplex PCR using the deep immunoSEQ assay. Extracted genomic DNA from each cell subset was distributed evenly across all wells of several immunoSEQ 96-well plates, and each plate was treated as a replicate. For unsorted PBMC, each replicate PCR was loaded with 250 to 300 ng genomic DNA, equivalent to 25,000 to 35,000 T cell genomes. Ten immunoSEQ deep assay plates were used to sequence the unsorted PBMC genomic DNA. Purified libraries were measured with a Qubit 3.0 fluorometer, size-checked on a Bioanalyzer 2100, and measured again with the KAPA Library Quantification kit. Every immunoSEQ 96-well plate was sequenced on a separate single-read 150-cycle Illumina NextSeq 550 flow cell. The study's processing was this. Because only junctional sequences without quality scores were contained in the immunoSEQ output, filtering matching that applied to full-length reads could not be performed. To assign V/J genes and CDR3, sequences were annotated using PyIR, a Python wrapper for IgBLAST v1.9, with IMGT germline references. Reads were filtered out if the reads had weak V/J assignments (E-value above 1e-6), no CDR3, stop codons, out-of-frame junctions, or ambiguous translated residues. V3J clonotypes were defined by identical inferred V gene, J gene, and CDR3 amino acid sequence. Percentage overlap between repertoires was computed as shared unique clonotypes divided by the size of the smaller repertoire. Three approaches were used to assess repertoire richness: RTK rarefaction, the Chao1 estimator, and Recon v2.1 estimates of unobserved clonotypes. Entries here come from immuneACCESS through TCRdb and include only in-frame sequences with V and J called. Some clones fail to appear in such tables; in the studies checked, an unresolved V gene covers under half of the shortfall, and the cause of the remainder is unknown. V, J and clone size are those of that table, while D and trimming were read from the DNA. Counted in this sample were 450,000 to 500,000 clones; roughly 85% of them appeared once. The leading ten clones occupy about 12% of the sample.

This specimen comes from a study of shared clonotypes between healthy human individuals (dated by TCRdb to about 2020). A note on the overall study: Two women and three men aged 18 to 49 years were included in the cohort. Different laboratories and diverse techniques were used to prepare libraries and sequence TCR repertoires, to increase sequencing depth and limit assay-specific biases. To estimate repertoire size and how much clonotype sharing occurs between individuals, the study deeply sequenced the blood TCR repertoires of roughly 5 healthy adults. Leukapheresis yielded between about 0.9 and 8.9 billion PBMCs per donor.

The paper as a whole reports these results and caveats: The genetic and exposure-history diversity represented was limited by the small number of donors. Only blood was sampled, and tissue TCR repertoires likely differ from those in blood. Pairwise subsampling indicated that sequencing depth was expected to affect the degree of clonotype sharing among donors.

V gives up 2 bases and J gives up 12 bases, and the segment between their germline ends measures 14 bases. CDR1 and CDR2 (MNHNY, SVGAGI) derive from the germline V gene (reference sequence). Including the terminal cysteine and phenylalanine, the CDR3 comprises 12 residues. The entry retains the CDR3 DNA only, 36 bases that are in frame from base 1. The TCR was taken from a woman aged 35 to 49 in good health. Some clones in this sample may be carry-over from other donors' samples. The sequenced material came from PBMCs. The V and J genes are TRBV6-6 and TRBJ2-7; TRBD1 is possibly the D segment (6 matching bases). The nucleotide sequence is given as TGTGCCAGCAGTTACGAGGGGGACCTCCTGTACTTC. The translation is CASSYEGDLLYF.